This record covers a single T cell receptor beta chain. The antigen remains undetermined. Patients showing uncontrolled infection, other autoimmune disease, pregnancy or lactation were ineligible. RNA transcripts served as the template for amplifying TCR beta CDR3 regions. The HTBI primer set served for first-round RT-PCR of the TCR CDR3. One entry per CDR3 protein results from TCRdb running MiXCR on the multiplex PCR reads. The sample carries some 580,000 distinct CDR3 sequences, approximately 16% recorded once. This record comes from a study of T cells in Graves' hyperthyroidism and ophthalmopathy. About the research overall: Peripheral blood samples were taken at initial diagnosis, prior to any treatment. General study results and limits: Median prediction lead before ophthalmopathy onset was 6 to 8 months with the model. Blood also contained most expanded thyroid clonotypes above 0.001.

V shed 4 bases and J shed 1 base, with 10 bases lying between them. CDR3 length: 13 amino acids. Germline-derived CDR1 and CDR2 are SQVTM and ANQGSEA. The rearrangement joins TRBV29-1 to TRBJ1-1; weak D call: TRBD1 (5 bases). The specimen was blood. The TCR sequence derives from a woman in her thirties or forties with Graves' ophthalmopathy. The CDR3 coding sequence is TGCAGCGTTGGGGACGGCTCGAACACTGAAGCTTTCTTT. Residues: CSVGDGSNTEAFF.